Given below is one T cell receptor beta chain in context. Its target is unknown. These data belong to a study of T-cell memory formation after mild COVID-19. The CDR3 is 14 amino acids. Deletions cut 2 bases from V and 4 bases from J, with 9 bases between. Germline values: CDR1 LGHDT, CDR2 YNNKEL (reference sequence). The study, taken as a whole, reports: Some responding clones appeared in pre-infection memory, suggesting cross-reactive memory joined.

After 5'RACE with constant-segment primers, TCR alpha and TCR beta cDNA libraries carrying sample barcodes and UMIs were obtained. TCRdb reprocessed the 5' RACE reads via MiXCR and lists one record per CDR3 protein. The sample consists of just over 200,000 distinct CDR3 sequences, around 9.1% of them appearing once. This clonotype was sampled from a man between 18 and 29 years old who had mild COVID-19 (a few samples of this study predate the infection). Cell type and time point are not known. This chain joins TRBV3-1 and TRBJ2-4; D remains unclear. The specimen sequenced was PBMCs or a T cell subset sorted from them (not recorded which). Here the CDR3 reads CASSQISSKNIQYF. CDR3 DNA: TGTGCCAGCAGCCAAATATCCAGTAAAAACATTCAGTACTTC.